This entry is about one T cell receptor beta chain. The antigen remains unidentified. These data originate in a study of cytomegalovirus exposure and HLA in healthy donors. The CDR3 loop spans 12 amino acids. The V and J ends lost 2 bases and 3 bases respectively, with 5 bases between them. CDR1 is MNHNY, CDR2 SVGAGI, per germline (reference sequence). Some clones are missing from TCRdb's copy, which holds only in-frame ones; the method was immunoSEQ multiplex PCR. The sample includes approximately 190,000 clones, about 79% seen only once; the top ten take roughly 13%. Study-level results: The TCR clusters that emerged in the first cohort tended, a later analysis found, to co-occur in the approximately 110 validation repertoires. Cytomegalovirus-associated TCR beta chains were listed, numbering 164.

The source material was PBMCs. The chain joins TRBV6-6 to TRBJ2-7; D is ambiguous. The source is a woman in her twenties or thirties in good health and CMV-seropositive. The CDR3 sequence: CASSYGFYEQYF. Written as DNA, the CDR3 is TGTGCCAGCAGTTACGGCTTCTACGAGCAGTACTTC.